This TCR beta chain appears in the sequencing data of a study of metastatic and nonmetastatic thyroid tumors. Turning to the study itself: The study looked at repertoires side by side in blood and in tumor or nodule tissue from malignant and benign thyroid patients. Study conclusions and caveats: A significant increase in TCR beta diversity was reportedly seen in malignant thyroid tumors relative to benign nodules, in blood and tumor.

TCRdb recomputed clones from the PCR reads via MiXCR. The sample lists about 35,000 clones; 19% were seen once. In regard to this clone: The antigen is undetermined. The junction and the germline gene differ at one end; a read error may be behind it.

All patients were treatment-naive before thyroid surgery. Germline V lookup: CDR1 MDHEN, CDR2 SYDVKM. CDR3 size: 12 residues. The receptor's source is a female donor with papillary thyroid cancer or a benign thyroid nodule (not recorded which). Some clones in this sample may be carry-over from other donors' samples. Specimen: blood. The chain couples TRBV28 to TRBJ1-1, with D hard to call. CDR3 amino acids: CSSILFSSAAFF. DNA for the CDR3: TGTTCCAGCATTTTATTTTCCTCGGCAGCTTTCTTT.